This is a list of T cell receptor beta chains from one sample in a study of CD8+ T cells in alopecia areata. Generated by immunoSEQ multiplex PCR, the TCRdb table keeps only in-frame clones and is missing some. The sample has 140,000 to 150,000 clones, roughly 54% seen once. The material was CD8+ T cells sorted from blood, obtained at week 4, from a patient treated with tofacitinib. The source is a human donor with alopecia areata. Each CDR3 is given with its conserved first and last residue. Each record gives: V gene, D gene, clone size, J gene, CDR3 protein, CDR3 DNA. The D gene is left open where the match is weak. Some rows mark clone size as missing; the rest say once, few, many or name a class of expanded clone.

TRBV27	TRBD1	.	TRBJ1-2	CASSFRGFGYGYTF	TGTGCCAGCAGTTTCAGGGGGTTTGGCTATGGCTACACCTTC
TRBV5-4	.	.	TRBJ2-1	CASSPGNEQFF	TGTGCCAGCAGCCCAGGGAATGAGCAGTTCTTC
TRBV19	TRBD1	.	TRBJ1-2	CASGDRGYGYTF	TGTGCCAGCGGGGACAGGGGATATGGCTACACCTTC
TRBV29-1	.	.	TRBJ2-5	CSAPSHGQETQYF	TGCAGCGCCCCCTCTCACGGACAAGAGACCCAGTACTTC
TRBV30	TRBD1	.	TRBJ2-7	CAWIQGPSYEQYF	TGTGCCTGGATACAGGGGCCCTCCTACGAGCAGTACTTC
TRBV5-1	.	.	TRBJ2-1	CASTMEVGGEQFF	TGCGCCAGCACCATGGAGGTAGGAGGCGAGCAGTTCTTC
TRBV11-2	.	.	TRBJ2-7	CASSLAGQTYEQYF	TGTGCCAGCAGCTTAGCCGGGCAGACCTACGAGCAGTACTTC
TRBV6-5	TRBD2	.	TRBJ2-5	CASSYAGGIQETQYF	TGTGCCAGCAGTTACGCCGGGGGGATACAAGAGACCCAGTACTTC
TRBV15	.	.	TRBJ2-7	CATSRENLLYEQYF	TGTGCCACCAGCAGAGAGAACCTCCTCTACGAGCAGTACTTC
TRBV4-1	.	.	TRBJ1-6	CASSDEGVTYNSPLHF	TGCGCCAGCAGCGACGAGGGGGTGACCTATAATTCACCCCTCCACTTT
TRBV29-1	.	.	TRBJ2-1	CSVDTGHHYNEQFF	TGCAGCGTCGACACAGGGCACCACTACAATGAGCAGTTCTTC
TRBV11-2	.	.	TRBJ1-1	CASSEMEGAFF	TGTGCCAGCAGCGAGATGGAGGGAGCTTTCTTT
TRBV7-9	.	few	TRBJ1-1	CASSLDPANTEAFF	TGTGCCAGCAGCTTAGATCCGGCGAACACTGAAGCTTTCTTT
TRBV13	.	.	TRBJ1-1	CASSEQGTEAFF	TGTGCCAGCAGCGAACAGGGTACTGAAGCTTTCTTT
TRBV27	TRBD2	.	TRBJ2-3	CASSPGAGDYTDTQYF	TGTGCCAGCAGTCCTGGGGCGGGGGACTACACAGATACGCAGTATTTT
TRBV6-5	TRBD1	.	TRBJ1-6	CASSYGTANNSPLHF	TGTGCCAGCAGTTACGGGACAGCGAATAATTCACCCCTCCACTTT
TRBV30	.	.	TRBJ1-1	CASSPAGTEAFF	TGTGCCTCATCACCTGCTGGGACTGAAGCTTTCTTT
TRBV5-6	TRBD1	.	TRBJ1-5	CASSLNPGGEPQHF	TGTGCCAGCAGCTTGAACCCAGGGGGTGAGCCCCAGCATTTT
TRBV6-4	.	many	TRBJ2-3	CASSYSGTVSTDTQYF	TGTGCCAGCAGTTACTCTGGAACCGTTAGCACAGATACGCAGTATTTT
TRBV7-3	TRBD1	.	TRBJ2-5	CASRNLGQKETQYF	TGTGCCAGTCGTAACTTGGGACAGAAAGAGACCCAGTACTTC
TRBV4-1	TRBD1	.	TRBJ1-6	CASSQRTGYESPLHF	TGCGCCAGCAGCCAAAGGACAGGGTATGAATCACCCCTCCACTTT
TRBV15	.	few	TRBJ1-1	CATSSFEQGSTEAFF	TGTGCCACCAGCAGCTTTGAACAGGGTAGCACTGAAGCTTTCTTT
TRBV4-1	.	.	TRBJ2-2	CASSHLGSTGELFF	TGCGCCAGCAGCCATCTAGGTAGCACCGGGGAGCTGTTTTTT
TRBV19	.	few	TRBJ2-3	CASSIDLSDTQYF	TGTGCCAGTAGTATAGACCTCAGTGATACGCAGTATTTT
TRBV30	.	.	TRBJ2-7	CAWSETVLYEQYF	TGTGCCTGGAGTGAGACAGTACTATACGAGCAGTACTTC
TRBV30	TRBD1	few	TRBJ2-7	CAWETGQGVAYEQYF	TGTGCCTGGGAAACTGGACAGGGGGTGGCCTACGAGCAGTACTTC
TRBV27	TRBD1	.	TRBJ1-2	CASSYPGTEAWGYTF	TGTGCCAGCAGTTACCCCGGGACAGAGGCTTGGGGCTACACCTTC
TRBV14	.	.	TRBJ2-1	CASSLQGVYNEQFF	TGTGCCAGCAGCTTGCAGGGTGTGTACAATGAGCAGTTCTTC
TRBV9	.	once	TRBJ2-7	CASSVGASVTYEQYF	TGTGCCAGCAGCGTAGGGGCTAGCGTAACCTACGAGCAGTACTTC
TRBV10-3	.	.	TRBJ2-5	CAISSPGQGLQETQYF	TGTGCCATCAGTTCTCCGGGACAAGGTTTGCAAGAGACCCAGTACTTC
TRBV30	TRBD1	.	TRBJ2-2	CACGQGGAGELFF	TGTGCCTGTGGACAGGGGGGGGCCGGGGAGCTGTTTTTT
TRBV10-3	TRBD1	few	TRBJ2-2	CAIMPDRGLYTGELFF	TGTGCCATCATGCCGGACAGGGGTCTGTACACCGGGGAGCTGTTTTTT
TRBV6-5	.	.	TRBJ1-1	CASNTLVGTEAFF	TGTGCCAGCAATACCCTGGTGGGTACTGAAGCTTTCTTT
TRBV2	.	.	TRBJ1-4	CASSEPPVANEKLFF	TGTGCCAGCAGTGAGCCCCCGGTGGCTAATGAAAAACTGTTTTTT
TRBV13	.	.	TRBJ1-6	CASSLGGNSYNSPLHF	TGTGCCAGCAGCTTAGGCGGGAACTCCTATAATTCACCCCTCCACTTT
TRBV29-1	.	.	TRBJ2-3	CSVVDLDTDTQYF	TGCAGCGTTGTTGACCTCGACACAGATACGCAGTATTTT
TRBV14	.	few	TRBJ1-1	CASSQDRVLNTEAFF	TGTGCCAGCAGCCAAGATCGCGTCTTGAACACTGAAGCTTTCTTT
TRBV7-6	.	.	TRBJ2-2	CASSLDGRGRAGELFF	TGTGCCAGCAGCTTAGATGGAAGGGGTCGCGCCGGGGAGCTGTTTTTT
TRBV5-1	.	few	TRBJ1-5	CASSLGSGGNQPQHF	TGCGCCAGCAGCTTGGGGTCAGGGGGCAATCAGCCCCAGCATTTT
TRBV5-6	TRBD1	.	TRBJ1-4	CASSKDRTVATNEKLFF	TGTGCCAGCAGCAAGGACAGGACCGTTGCAACTAATGAAAAACTGTTTTTT
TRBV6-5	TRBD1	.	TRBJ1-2	CASSYSDDRVRNGYTF	TGTGCCAGCAGTTACTCTGACGACAGGGTCCGGAATGGCTACACCTTC
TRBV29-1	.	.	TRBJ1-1	CSVEFRGYTEAFF	TGCAGCGTTGAATTCCGGGGCTACACTGAAGCTTTCTTT
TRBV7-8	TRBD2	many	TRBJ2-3	CASSPQRGSTDTQYF	TGTGCCAGCAGCCCCCAGCGGGGGAGCACAGATACGCAGTATTTT
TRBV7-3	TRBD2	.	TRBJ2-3	CASSLFGTSGGSDTQYF	TGTGCCAGCAGCTTATTTGGGACTAGCGGGGGGTCAGATACGCAGTATTTT
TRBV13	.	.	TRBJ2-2	CASSPTWHSNTGELFF	TGTGCCAGCAGCCCCACCTGGCACTCGAACACCGGGGAGCTGTTTTTT
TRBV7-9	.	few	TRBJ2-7	CASSSTKALPSYEQYF	TGTGCCAGCAGCAGTACTAAGGCCCTACCCTCCTACGAGCAGTACTTC
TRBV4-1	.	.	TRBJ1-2	CASSHPRDGPLFYGYTF	TGCGCCAGCAGCCACCCCCGGGACGGGCCCCTTTTCTATGGCTACACCTTC
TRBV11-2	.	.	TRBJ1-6	CASSDLLHDYNSPLHF	TGTGCCAGCAGCGATCTACTCCACGACTATAATTCACCCCTCCACTTT
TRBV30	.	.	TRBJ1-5	CAWSPSTVLNQPQHF	TGTGCCTGGAGTCCCTCGACAGTATTGAATCAGCCCCAGCATTTT
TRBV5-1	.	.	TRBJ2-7	CASSFRGQTTDEQYF	TGCGCCAGCAGCTTCCGCGGACAGACGACAGACGAGCAGTACTTC
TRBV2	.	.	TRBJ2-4	CASSRDKINIQYF	TGTGCCAGCAGTAGGGACAAAATAAACATTCAGTACTTC
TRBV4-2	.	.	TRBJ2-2	CAISPKGKGTGELFF	TGTGCCATATCCCCGAAGGGAAAGGGGACCGGGGAGCTGTTTTTT
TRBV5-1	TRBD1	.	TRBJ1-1	CASSLGRGPEAFF	TGCGCCAGCAGCTTGGGCAGGGGGCCTGAAGCTTTCTTT